This T cell receptor beta chain was recovered during a study of regulatory T cells in long-lasting Graves disease. CDR3 length equals 14 residues. Building of the TCR beta libraries involved iRepertoire HTBI primers and Arm-PCR of CDR3 regions. Via MiXCR, TCRdb re-called the multiplex PCR reads, giving one row per CDR3 protein. The data hold 530,000 or so distinct CDR3 sequences, with approximately 15% observed a single time. Time point here: newly diagnosed GD, antithyroid drugs for less than 3 months. PBMC RNA served as the TCR library source. This clonotype occurred many times. These data were also reused for a study on T cells in Graves' hyperthyroidism and ophthalmopathy.

The sample consisted of peripheral blood mononuclear cells (PBMCs), taken at new diagnosis, from a patient treated with antithyroid drugs. This receptor was identified in a man aged 25 to 40 with Graves disease. The chain couples TRBV12-3 or TRBV12-4 to TRBJ2-1; maybe TRBD2 (6 bases). With the DNA end fitting TRBJ2-5 better, the J assignment may be wrong. DNA for the CDR3: TGTGCCAGCAGTTTGGAGGGACCCGAAGAGACCCAGTACTTC. Translated, it gives CASSLEGPEETQYF.